The next 10 T cell receptor beta chains were all read from a single sample in a study of cytomegalovirus exposure and HLA in healthy donors (dated 2017 in TCRdb). Library preparation was by the immunoSEQ multiplex PCR assay. A mixture of 60 forward primers for TCR Vbeta segments and 13 reverse primers for TCR Jbeta segments was used in the multiplex PCR. Sourced from immuneACCESS, this table was stored by TCRdb with only in-frame sequences that have V and J called. A share of the clones is absent; for the studies checked, an unresolved V gene accounts for under half, and the remainder has no known explanation. In all, the sample holds around 120,000 clones, and about three fifths of those were seen once. The top ten constitute 9% to 10% of the sample. Sequencing was performed on PBMCs. The source of these receptors is a man in his forties in good health and CMV-seropositive.

The V call is TRBV5-1, the J call TRBJ1-2, with 10 nucleotides matching TRBD1. Germline V gives CDR1 SGHRS, CDR2 YFSETQ. Losses at the gene ends were 4 bases for V and 3 bases for J; bases not matched to a gene: 6. There are 15 residues in the CDR3. The CDR3 is CASSNGTGEYYGYTF. CDR3 nucleotide sequence: TGCGCCAGCAGCAACGGGACAGGGGAGTACTATGGCTACACCTTC.

The V call is TRBV27, the J call TRBJ1-2; tentative D call: TRBD1 (6 bases). The CDR3 extends over 15 amino acids. Per germline, CDR1 MNHEY and CDR2 SMNVEV (reference sequence). V was trimmed by 8 bases and J by 6 bases, leaving 22 bases between them. Here the CDR3 DNA reads TGTGCCAGCCCGGGGCCCCGGGACAACATCCATGGCTACACCTTC. It codes for CASPGPRDNIHGYTF.

The CDR3 DNA sequence: TGTGCCAGCAGCTTAGCGCGGTCAGGGTTAGTAGGGATTTACGAGCAGTACTTC. Encoded protein: CASSLARSGLVGIYEQYF. The chain employs TRBV7-8 and TRBJ2-7, with D tentatively TRBD1 (5 bases). V lost 0 bases and J 4 bases, leaving 22 bases between the germline ends. Germline lookup yields CDR1 SGHVS and CDR2 FQNEAQ. There are 18 residues in the CDR3.

The V call is TRBV7-8, the J call TRBJ2-3; D gene unclear. Germline V lookup: CDR1 SGHVS, CDR2 FQNEAQ. V shed 3 bases and J shed 6 bases, with 10 bases lying between them. This CDR3 spans 13 amino acids. This CDR3 reads CASSLAGSDTQYF. CDR3 nucleotide sequence: TGTGCCAGCAGCTTGGCAGGTTCGGATACGCAGTATTTT.

This clone came up a few times. The V call is TRBV5-1, the J call TRBJ2-3; 10 nucleotides match TRBD2. CDR1 SGHRS and CDR2 YFSETQ come from the germline V gene. V gave up 5 bases and J gave up 6 bases; unmatched junction bases: 9. This CDR3 has 15 amino acids. CDR3 nucleotide sequence: TGCGCCAGCAGTCTTAGCGGGAGGCTGTCGGATACGCAGTATTTT. Translation gives CASSLSGRLSDTQYF. Based on the CDR3 plus reference TRBV5-1 and TRBJ2-3, the full variable domain is KAGVTQTPRYLIKTRGQQVTLSCSPISGHRSVSWYQQTPGQGLQFLFEYFSETQRNKGNFPGRFSGRQFSNSRSEMNVSTLELGDSALYLCASSLSGRLSDTQYFGPGTRLTVL.

The chain is built from TRBV5-1 and TRBJ2-1; maybe TRBD1 (6 bases). Trimming left V 1 base short and J 5 bases short, with 13 bases between. Germline V gene lookup returns CDR1 SGHRS and CDR2 YFSETQ. The CDR3 loop spans 15 amino acids. The CDR3 sequence is CASSLPNQGNNEQFF. The CDR3 nucleotides are TGCGCCAGCAGCTTGCCCAATCAGGGGAACAATGAGCAGTTCTTC. The full variable domain, in which reference TRBV5-1 and TRBJ2-1 provide the parts outside the CDR3, is KAGVTQTPRYLIKTRGQQVTLSCSPISGHRSVSWYQQTPGQGLQFLFEYFSETQRNKGNFPGRFSGRQFSNSRSEMNVSTLELGDSALYLCASSLPNQGNNEQFFGPGTRLTVL.

This chain connects TRBV4-1 to TRBJ1-3; D is perhaps TRBD1 (5 bases). The CDR3 is made up of 14 amino acids. The V gene's germline CDR1 is MGHRA and CDR2 YSYEKL. V was trimmed by 3 bases and J by 4 bases, leaving 10 bases between them. CDR3 sequence (DNA): TGCGCCAGCAGCCACCGAGACAGAGGAAACACCATATATTTT. This sequence encodes CASSHRDRGNTIYF.

CDR3 amino acids: CASSLWSGGVASSYNEQFF. The CDR3 DNA reads TGTGCCAGCAGTTTATGGTCAGGAGGGGTAGCAAGCTCCTACAATGAGCAGTTCTTC. The gene calls are TRBV28 and TRBJ2-1; possibly TRBD2 for D (6 bases). The CDR3 spans 19 residues. The ends were cut back, 0 bases at V and 0 bases at J, with 18 bases in the middle. Germline V gives CDR1 MDHEN, CDR2 SYDVKM.

The chain recombines TRBV5-1 with TRBJ2-7, with 12 positions matching TRBD2. Trimming at V came to 4 bases and at J to 6 bases, leaving 8 bases not matched to a gene. The CDR3 has 15 residues. CDR1 and CDR2 (germline): SGHRS, YFSETQ. The CDR3 loop is CASSDSSGGEGEQYF. For the CDR3, the DNA is TGCGCCAGCAGCGACTCTAGCGGGGGGGAAGGCGAGCAGTACTTC.

The chain links TRBV25-1 to TRBJ2-2, with D perhaps TRBD1 (6 bases). CDR1 and CDR2 (germline): MGHDK, SYGVNS. V gave up 9 bases and J gave up 4 bases, with 18 bases separating them. This CDR3 has 15 residues. CDR3 sequence: CASSGTGSLTGELFF. The CDR3 DNA sequence: TGTGCCAGTTCAGGCACAGGGTCCCTCACCGGGGAGCTGTTTTTT.